The 2 T cell receptor beta chains reported below all come from one sample, sequenced in a study of OX40 agonist ivuxolimab in advanced cancers. The data were produced by immunoSEQ multiplex PCR, yet TCRdb's version contains in-frame clones alone and is incomplete. The sample contains about 36,000 clones, about 88% of which appear only once. The material was CD4+ or CD8+ T cells sorted from blood, obtained in a trial of the OX40 agonist ivuxolimab. These receptors all come from an adult with an advanced solid tumor such as melanoma, head and neck, liver or kidney cancer.

The gene calls are TRBV6-5 and TRBJ2-7; D not certain. The germline CDR1 and CDR2 sequences are MNHEY and SVGAGI. This CDR3 spans 12 amino acids. Trimming took off 5 bases at V and 2 bases at J, with 7 bases between the two ends. CDR3 DNA sequence: TGTGCCAGCAGTATAGGAGCCTACGAGCAGTACTTC. The encoded protein is CASSIGAYEQYF.

This clone was seen a single time. V gene TRBV27 combines with J gene TRBJ1-5; unclear D gene. With 3 bases removed from V and 1 base from J, the gap between germline ends came to 7 bases. CDR3 length equals 14 residues. Germline CDR1 MNHEY, CDR2 SMNVEV (reference sequence). For the CDR3, the DNA is TGTGCCAGCAGTTTGGGTGGAAGCAATCAGCCCCAGCATTTT. Translating gives CASSLGGSNQPQHF.